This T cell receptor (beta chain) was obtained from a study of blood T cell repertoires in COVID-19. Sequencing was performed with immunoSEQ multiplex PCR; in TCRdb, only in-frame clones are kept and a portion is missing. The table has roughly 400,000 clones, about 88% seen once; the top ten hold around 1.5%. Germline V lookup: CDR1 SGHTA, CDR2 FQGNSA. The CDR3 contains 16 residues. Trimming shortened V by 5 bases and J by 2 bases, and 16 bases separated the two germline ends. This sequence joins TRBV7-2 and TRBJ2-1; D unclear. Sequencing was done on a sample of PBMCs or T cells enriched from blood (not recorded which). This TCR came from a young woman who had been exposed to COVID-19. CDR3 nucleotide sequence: TGTGCCAGCAGCGAGAGATCCCAGACTCCCTACAATGAGCAGTTCTTC. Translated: CASSERSQTPYNEQFF.